These T cell receptor beta chains were read from a single sample in a study of T-cell reconstitution after alpha-beta-depleted transplantation in children. Via MiXCR, TCRdb re-called the PCR reads, giving one row per CDR3 protein. The table records hundreds of thousands of distinct CDR3 sequences, roughly 7.8% of them present only once. Material: peripheral blood, obtained 360 days after TCRalphabeta/CD19-depleted stem cell transplant. Receptors originate from a female patient aged 2-9 years who had a stem cell transplant for Fanconi anemia, so the T cells may come from the graft donor. Each CDR3 is given with its conserved first and last residue. The D gene is left open where the match is weak. The listing skips clone size in some rows; elsewhere it reads once, few, many or a size class.

CDR3 protein: CASSLGGDYNEQFF
CDR3 DNA: TGCGCCAGCAGCTTGGGCGGGGACTACAATGAGCAGTTCTTC
clone size: many
J gene: TRBJ2-1
D gene: -
V gene: TRBV5-1

CDR3 protein: CASSRLGQRGNNEQFF
CDR3 DNA: TGTGCCAGCAGCCGTTTGGGACAGCGCGGAAACAATGAGCAGTTCTTC
clone size: -
J gene: TRBJ2-1
D gene: TRBD1
V gene: TRBV3-1

CDR3 protein: CASSLIGELFF
CDR3 DNA: TGTGCCAGCAGTTTAATCGGGGAGCTGTTTTTT
clone size: many
J gene: TRBJ2-2
D gene: -
V gene: TRBV12-3/TRBV12-4

CDR3 protein: CASSLPGRDRGAGEETQYF
CDR3 DNA: TGTGCCAGCAGTCTGCCTGGGAGGGACAGGGGCGCGGGAGAAGAGACCCAGTACTTC
clone size: many
J gene: TRBJ2-5
D gene: TRBD1
V gene: TRBV28

CDR3 protein: CASRHRGGLGSYEQYF
CDR3 DNA: TGTGCCAGCAGACACCGGGGGGGACTAGGGAGTTACGAGCAGTACTTC
clone size: few
J gene: TRBJ2-7
D gene: TRBD2
V gene: TRBV6-1

CDR3 protein: CASAQGSEAFF
CDR3 DNA: TGTGCCAGCGCCCAGGGGTCTGAAGCTTTCTTT
clone size: -
J gene: TRBJ1-1
D gene: -
V gene: TRBV4-2

CDR3 protein: CAWSQGAGYTF
CDR3 DNA: TGTGCCTGGTCACAGGGTGCTGGCTACACCTTC
clone size: -
J gene: TRBJ1-2
D gene: -
V gene: TRBV30

CDR3 protein: CASSLSGTEGNTIYF
CDR3 DNA: TGTGCCAGCTCACTATCCGGGACGGAAGGAAACACCATATATTTT
clone size: few
J gene: TRBJ1-3
D gene: -
V gene: TRBV18

CDR3 protein: CSSSPGTLGTEAFF
CDR3 DNA: TGCTCCAGCAGCCCCGGGACCTTGGGCACTGAAGCTTTCTTT
clone size: -
J gene: TRBJ1-1
D gene: -
V gene: TRBV5-1

CDR3 protein: CASSLAGDLEQFF
CDR3 DNA: TGTGCCAGCAGCCTAGCGGGGGATTTAGAGCAGTTCTTC
clone size: many
J gene: TRBJ2-1
D gene: TRBD2
V gene: TRBV7-3

CDR3 protein: CASSLRGRVGFF
CDR3 DNA: TGTGCCAGCAGCTTAAGGGGTAGGGTTGGGTTCTTC
clone size: many
J gene: TRBJ2-1
D gene: -
V gene: TRBV7-2

CDR3 protein: CSADGASLSEQYF
CDR3 DNA: TGCAGTGCCGATGGGGCTAGTCTAAGCGAGCAGTACTTC
clone size: -
J gene: TRBJ2-7
D gene: -
V gene: TRBV20-1

CDR3 protein: CSARGLPGEQYF
CDR3 DNA: TGCAGTGCTAGAGGACTCCCGGGAGAGCAGTACTTC
clone size: many
J gene: TRBJ2-7
D gene: -
V gene: TRBV20-1

CDR3 protein: CASSYLESTDTQYF
CDR3 DNA: TGCGCCAGCAGCTACTTGGAAAGCACAGATACGCAGTATTTT
clone size: many
J gene: TRBJ2-3
D gene: -
V gene: TRBV5-1

CDR3 protein: CASSYSGTRGEKLFF
CDR3 DNA: TGTGCCAGCAGTTATTCCGGGACCCGAGGTGAAAAACTGTTTTTT
clone size: many
J gene: TRBJ1-4
D gene: -
V gene: TRBV6-5

CDR3 protein: CASSYSGNTIYF
CDR3 DNA: TGTGCCAGCAGTTATTCCGGCAACACCATATATTTT
clone size: many
J gene: TRBJ1-3
D gene: -
V gene: TRBV6-2/TRBV6-3

CDR3 protein: CASSIQPGQGAMYEQFF
CDR3 DNA: TGCGCCAGCAGCATTCAACCGGGACAGGGGGCTATGTATGAGCAGTTCTTC
clone size: -
J gene: TRBJ2-1
D gene: TRBD1
V gene: TRBV5-1

CDR3 protein: CASSEIASGASTDTQYF
CDR3 DNA: TGCGCCAGCAGTGAAATTGCTAGCGGAGCTAGCACAGATACGCAGTATTTT
clone size: -
J gene: TRBJ2-3
D gene: TRBD2
V gene: TRBV10-2

CDR3 protein: CASSLGGRKNEQYF
CDR3 DNA: TGTGCCAGCAGCTTAGGGGGACGAAAAAACGAGCAGTACTTC
clone size: -
J gene: TRBJ2-7
D gene: -
V gene: TRBV7-9

CDR3 protein: CASSLGGITDTQYF
CDR3 DNA: TGCGCCAGCAGCCTTGGGGGGATCACAGATACGCAGTATTTT
clone size: many
J gene: TRBJ2-3
D gene: -
V gene: TRBV4-3

CDR3 protein: CASSSRTADNEQFF
CDR3 DNA: TGCGCCAGCAGCTCCCGGACAGCCGACAATGAGCAGTTCTTC
clone size: many
J gene: TRBJ2-1
D gene: -
V gene: TRBV5-1

CDR3 protein: CASSEPRRSEAFF
CDR3 DNA: TGTGCCAGCAGTGAGCCTAGAAGGTCTGAAGCTTTCTTT
clone size: many
J gene: TRBJ1-1
D gene: -
V gene: TRBV25-1

CDR3 protein: CSAAAGATDTQYF
CDR3 DNA: TGCAGTGCTGCAGCGGGGGCCACAGATACGCAGTATTTT
clone size: many
J gene: TRBJ2-3
D gene: TRBD2
V gene: TRBV20-1

CDR3 protein: CAWSVGGRGIYNEQFF
CDR3 DNA: TGTGCCTGGAGTGTTGGGGGTCGGGGAATATACAATGAGCAGTTCTTC
clone size: few
J gene: TRBJ2-1
D gene: -
V gene: TRBV30

CDR3 protein: CASSPDGGKKETQYF
CDR3 DNA: TGTGCCAGCAGCCCCGATGGAGGGAAAAAAGAGACCCAGTACTTC
clone size: -
J gene: TRBJ2-5
D gene: -
V gene: TRBV7-7

CDR3 protein: CASSRWDRDPTDTQYF
CDR3 DNA: TGTGCCAGCAGCCGATGGGACAGAGACCCCACAGATACGCAGTATTTT
clone size: few
J gene: TRBJ2-3
D gene: TRBD1
V gene: TRBV6-1

CDR3 protein: CASSYGQGGYTF
CDR3 DNA: TGTGCCAGCAGCTACGGACAAGGGGGCTACACCTTC
clone size: few
J gene: TRBJ1-2
D gene: -
V gene: TRBV7-9

CDR3 protein: CASSQGGGTYEQYF
CDR3 DNA: TGTGCCAGCAGCCAAGGTGGGGGAACCTACGAGCAGTACTTC
clone size: few
J gene: TRBJ2-7
D gene: -
V gene: TRBV3-1

CDR3 protein: CASSQGRGEYNEQFF
CDR3 DNA: TGCGCCAGCAGCCAAGGGCGGGGGGAGTACAATGAGCAGTTCTTC
clone size: many
J gene: TRBJ2-1
D gene: TRBD2
V gene: TRBV4-1

CDR3 protein: CSARDLSRDYTF
CDR3 DNA: TGCAGTGCTAGAGATCTGTCGCGGGACTACACCTTC
clone size: many
J gene: TRBJ1-2
D gene: -
V gene: TRBV20-1

CDR3 protein: CASTRSSGLREPYNSPLHF
CDR3 DNA: TGTGCCAGCACGAGGAGCTCAGGGTTGAGGGAGCCCTATAATTCACCCCTCCACTTT
clone size: -
J gene: TRBJ1-6
D gene: -
V gene: TRBV25-1

CDR3 protein: CASSLGQGVTTHTQYF
CDR3 DNA: TGTGCCAGCAGTTTAGGACAGGGGGTTACCACCCATACGCAGTATTTT
clone size: few
J gene: TRBJ2-3
D gene: TRBD1
V gene: TRBV12-3/TRBV12-4

CDR3 protein: CASSLAGNIQYF
CDR3 DNA: TGTGCCAGCAGTTTAGCCGGGAACATTCAGTACTTC
clone size: many
J gene: TRBJ2-4
D gene: -
V gene: TRBV12-3/TRBV12-4

CDR3 protein: CATSDSLSRALSSYNEQFF
CDR3 DNA: TGTGCCACCAGTGATTCCTTATCCAGGGCTTTGAGCTCCTACAATGAGCAGTTCTTC
clone size: many
J gene: TRBJ2-1
D gene: -
V gene: TRBV24-1

CDR3 protein: CASSDEAGSTNTQYF
CDR3 DNA: TGTGCCAGCAGTGACGAAGCGGGGAGCACAAATACGCAGTATTTT
clone size: -
J gene: TRBJ2-3
D gene: TRBD2
V gene: TRBV6-4

CDR3 protein: CASSLGARAQYF
CDR3 DNA: TGTGCCAGCAGCTTAGGGGCGCGAGCGCAGTATTTT
clone size: many
J gene: TRBJ2-3
D gene: -
V gene: TRBV13

CDR3 protein: CAISESVSHGINYEQYF
CDR3 DNA: TGTGCCATCAGTGAGTCCGTTTCGCATGGGATCAACTACGAGCAGTACTTC
clone size: many
J gene: TRBJ2-7
D gene: -
V gene: TRBV10-3

CDR3 protein: CASSPRGKETQYF
CDR3 DNA: TGTGCCAGCTCACCCCGGGGAAAAGAGACCCAGTACTTC
clone size: many
J gene: TRBJ2-5
D gene: -
V gene: TRBV18

CDR3 protein: CASVSQGNEQFF
CDR3 DNA: TGTGCCAGCGTATCACAGGGAAATGAGCAGTTCTTC
clone size: many
J gene: TRBJ2-1
D gene: -
V gene: TRBV27

CDR3 protein: CASSQDLEGARDYGYTF
CDR3 DNA: TGTGCCAGCAGCCAAGATCTAGAAGGGGCTAGAGACTATGGCTACACCTTC
clone size: many
J gene: TRBJ1-2
D gene: -
V gene: TRBV4-2

CDR3 protein: CASSTRLAGGLAQYF
CDR3 DNA: TGTGCCAGCAGCACGAGACTAGCGGGGGGTCTGGCGCAGTATTTT
clone size: many
J gene: TRBJ2-3
D gene: TRBD2
V gene: TRBV7-9

CDR3 protein: CASSLWTGAQETQYF
CDR3 DNA: TGCGCCAGCAGCTTGTGGACAGGGGCACAAGAGACCCAGTACTTC
clone size: -
J gene: TRBJ2-5
D gene: TRBD1
V gene: TRBV5-1

CDR3 protein: CASSLRGLVASGNEQFF
CDR3 DNA: TGTGCCAGCAGTTTAAGGGGTCTAGTGGCATCGGGGAATGAGCAGTTCTTC
clone size: many
J gene: TRBJ2-1
D gene: -
V gene: TRBV12-3/TRBV12-4

CDR3 protein: CSAKRFGRAGSYEQYF
CDR3 DNA: TGCAGTGCTAAGAGGTTCGGGAGGGCTGGCTCCTACGAGCAGTACTTC
clone size: many
J gene: TRBJ2-7
D gene: TRBD2
V gene: TRBV20-1

CDR3 protein: CASRLSGGAPEQFF
CDR3 DNA: TGCGCCAGCAGATTAAGCGGGGGGGCACCCGAGCAGTTCTTC
clone size: -
J gene: TRBJ2-1
D gene: TRBD2
V gene: TRBV4-1

CDR3 protein: CSATGKTVHSYGYTF
CDR3 DNA: TGCAGCGCGACAGGGAAGACGGTCCACTCCTATGGCTACACCTTC
clone size: many
J gene: TRBJ1-2
D gene: TRBD1
V gene: TRBV29-1

CDR3 protein: CSVTSGLNNEQFF
CDR3 DNA: TGCAGCGTGACTAGCGGCCTAAACAATGAGCAGTTCTTC
clone size: many
J gene: TRBJ2-1
D gene: TRBD2
V gene: TRBV29-1

CDR3 protein: CASSRVSSTDTQYF
CDR3 DNA: TGTGCCAGCAGCAGGGTTTCATCCACAGATACGCAGTATTTT
clone size: many
J gene: TRBJ2-3
D gene: -
V gene: TRBV6-1

CDR3 protein: CASSQGLAGYNEQFF
CDR3 DNA: TGCGCCAGCAGCCAAGGACTAGCGGGATACAATGAGCAGTTCTTC
clone size: large
J gene: TRBJ2-1
D gene: TRBD2
V gene: TRBV4-1

CDR3 protein: CASRGSGVAGELFF
CDR3 DNA: TGCGCCAGCAGGGGTTCTGGCGTGGCCGGGGAGCTGTTTTTT
clone size: many
J gene: TRBJ2-2
D gene: -
V gene: TRBV5-1

CDR3 protein: CAIGTRVSSTDTQYF
CDR3 DNA: TGTGCCATCGGGACCCGAGTCTCTAGCACAGATACGCAGTATTTT
clone size: few
J gene: TRBJ2-3
D gene: -
V gene: TRBV10-3

CDR3 protein: CSARENKGFYNEQFF
CDR3 DNA: TGCAGTGCTAGAGAAAACAAGGGCTTTTACAATGAGCAGTTCTTC
clone size: -
J gene: TRBJ2-1
D gene: -
V gene: TRBV20-1

CDR3 protein: CSAGSDSAEAFF
CDR3 DNA: TGCAGTGCTGGTTCGGACAGCGCTGAAGCTTTCTTT
clone size: many
J gene: TRBJ1-1
D gene: -
V gene: TRBV20-1

CDR3 protein: CASTRAMNTEAFF
CDR3 DNA: TGTGCCAGCACCAGGGCGATGAACACTGAAGCTTTCTTT
clone size: many
J gene: TRBJ1-1
D gene: -
V gene: TRBV6-1

CDR3 protein: CASSLGAGWNEQYF
CDR3 DNA: TGTGCCAGCAGCTTAGGCGCAGGTTGGAATGAGCAGTACTTC
clone size: once
J gene: TRBJ2-7
D gene: -
V gene: TRBV11-2

CDR3 protein: CASSLDGLAPYEQYF
CDR3 DNA: TGTGCCAGCAGCTTAGATGGGCTAGCTCCCTACGAGCAGTACTTC
clone size: few
J gene: TRBJ2-7
D gene: -
V gene: TRBV7-2

CDR3 protein: CASVTIPGGKTQYF
CDR3 DNA: TGTGCCAGCGTAACCATTCCAGGGGGGAAGACCCAGTACTTC
clone size: many
J gene: TRBJ2-5
D gene: -
V gene: TRBV2

CDR3 protein: CSARRQGTHEQYF
CDR3 DNA: TGCAGTGCTAGAAGACAGGGCACCCACGAGCAGTACTTC
clone size: many
J gene: TRBJ2-7
D gene: TRBD1
V gene: TRBV20-1

CDR3 protein: CASSLGYSGANVLTF
CDR3 DNA: TGTGCCAGCTCACTGGGGTACTCTGGGGCCAACGTCCTGACTTTC
clone size: many
J gene: TRBJ2-6
D gene: -
V gene: TRBV18

CDR3 protein: CASSPSLRWWRNFF
CDR3 DNA: TGTGCCAGCAGTCCATCCCTCCGATGGTGGAGAAATTTCTTT
clone size: few
J gene: TRBJ1-1
D gene: -
V gene: TRBV12-3/TRBV12-4